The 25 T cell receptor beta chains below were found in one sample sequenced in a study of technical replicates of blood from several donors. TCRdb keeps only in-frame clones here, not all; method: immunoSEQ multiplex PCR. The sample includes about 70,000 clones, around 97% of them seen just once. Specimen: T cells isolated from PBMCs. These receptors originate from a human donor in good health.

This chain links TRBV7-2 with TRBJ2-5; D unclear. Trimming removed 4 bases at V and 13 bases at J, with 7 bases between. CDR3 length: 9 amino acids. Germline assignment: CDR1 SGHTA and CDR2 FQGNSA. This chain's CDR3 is CASSSRLYF. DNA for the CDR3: TGTGCCAGCAGCTCCAGACTGTACTTC.

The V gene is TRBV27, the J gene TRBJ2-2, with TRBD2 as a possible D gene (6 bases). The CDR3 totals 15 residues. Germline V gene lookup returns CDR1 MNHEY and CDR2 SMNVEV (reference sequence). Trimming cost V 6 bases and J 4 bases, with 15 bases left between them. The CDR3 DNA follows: TGTGCCAGCAGGCTCCAAATGGGGGGCACCGGGGAGCTGTTTTTT. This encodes CASRLQMGGTGELFF.

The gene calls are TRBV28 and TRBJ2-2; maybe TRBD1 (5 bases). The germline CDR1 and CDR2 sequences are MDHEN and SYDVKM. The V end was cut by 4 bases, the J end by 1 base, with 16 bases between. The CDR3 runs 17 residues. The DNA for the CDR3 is TGTGCCAGCAGTTATCCGACAGCCTCACTGAACACCGGGGAGCTGTTTTTT. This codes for CASSYPTASLNTGELFF.

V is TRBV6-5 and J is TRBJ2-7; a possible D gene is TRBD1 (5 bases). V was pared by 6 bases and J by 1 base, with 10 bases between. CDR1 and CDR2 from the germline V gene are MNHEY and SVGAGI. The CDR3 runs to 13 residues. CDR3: CASRRQPSYEQYF. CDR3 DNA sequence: TGTGCCAGCAGGCGACAGCCATCCTACGAGCAGTACTTC.

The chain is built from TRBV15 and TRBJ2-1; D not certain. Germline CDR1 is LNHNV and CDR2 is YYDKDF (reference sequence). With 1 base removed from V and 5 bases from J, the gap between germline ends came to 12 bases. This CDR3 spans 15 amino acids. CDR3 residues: CATSRVGYRDNEQFF. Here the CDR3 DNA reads TGTGCCACCAGCAGAGTAGGCTACAGAGACAATGAGCAGTTCTTC.

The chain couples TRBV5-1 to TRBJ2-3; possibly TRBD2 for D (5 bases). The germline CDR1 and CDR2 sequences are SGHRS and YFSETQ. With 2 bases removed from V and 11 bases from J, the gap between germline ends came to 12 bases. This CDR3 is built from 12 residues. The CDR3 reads CASSFGGPEQYF. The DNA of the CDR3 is TGCGCCAGCAGCTTTGGCGGGCCGGAGCAGTATTTT.

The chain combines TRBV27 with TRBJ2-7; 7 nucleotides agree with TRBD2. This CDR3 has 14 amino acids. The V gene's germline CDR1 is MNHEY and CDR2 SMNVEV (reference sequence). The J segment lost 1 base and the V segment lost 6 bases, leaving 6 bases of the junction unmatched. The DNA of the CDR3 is TGTGCCAGCAGCTCCACTAGCGCGTCCTACGAGCAGTACTTC. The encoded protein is CASSSTSASYEQYF.

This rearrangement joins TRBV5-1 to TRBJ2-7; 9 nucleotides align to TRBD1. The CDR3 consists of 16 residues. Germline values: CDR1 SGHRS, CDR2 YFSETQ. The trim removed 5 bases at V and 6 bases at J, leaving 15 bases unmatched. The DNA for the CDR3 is TGCGCCAGCAGGCTGGACCCGGGACAGGGAGCCTCCGAGCAGTACTTC. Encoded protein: CASRLDPGQGASEQYF.

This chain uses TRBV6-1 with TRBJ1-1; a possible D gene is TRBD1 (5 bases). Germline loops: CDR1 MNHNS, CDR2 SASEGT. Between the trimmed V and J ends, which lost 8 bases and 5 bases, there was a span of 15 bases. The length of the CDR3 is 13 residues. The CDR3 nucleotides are TGTGCCAGCTTGGGGCTTGTAAGGACTGAAGCTTTCTTT. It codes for CASLGLVRTEAFF.

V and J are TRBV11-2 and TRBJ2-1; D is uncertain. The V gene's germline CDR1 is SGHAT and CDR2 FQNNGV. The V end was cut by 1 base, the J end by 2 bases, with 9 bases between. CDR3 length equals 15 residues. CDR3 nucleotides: TGTGCCAGCAGCTTAGTTACTGATCCCTACAATGAGCAGTTCTTC. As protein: CASSLVTDPYNEQFF.

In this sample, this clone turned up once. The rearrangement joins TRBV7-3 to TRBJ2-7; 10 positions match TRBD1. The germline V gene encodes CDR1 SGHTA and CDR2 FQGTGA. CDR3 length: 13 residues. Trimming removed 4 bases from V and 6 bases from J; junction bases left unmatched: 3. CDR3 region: CASSWTGGSEQYF. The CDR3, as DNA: TGTGCCAGCAGCTGGACAGGGGGAAGCGAGCAGTACTTC.

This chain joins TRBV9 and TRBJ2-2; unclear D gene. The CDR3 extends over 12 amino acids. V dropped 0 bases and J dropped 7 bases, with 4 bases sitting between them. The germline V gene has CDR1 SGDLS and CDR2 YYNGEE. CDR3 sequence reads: CASSVVDGELFF. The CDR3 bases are TGTGCCAGCAGCGTAGTAGACGGGGAGCTGTTTTTT. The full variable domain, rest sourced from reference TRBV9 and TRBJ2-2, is DSGVTQTPKHLITATGQRVTLRCSPRSGDLSVYWYQQSLDQGLQFLIQYYNGEERAKGNILERFSAQQFPDLHSELNLSSLELGDSALYFCASSVVDGELFFGEGSRLTVL.

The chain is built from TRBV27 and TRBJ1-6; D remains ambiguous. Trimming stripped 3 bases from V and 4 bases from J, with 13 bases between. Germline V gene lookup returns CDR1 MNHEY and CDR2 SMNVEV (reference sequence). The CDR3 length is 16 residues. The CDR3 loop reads CASSLFGSPYNSPLHF. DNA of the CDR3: TGTGCCAGCAGTTTGTTTGGGAGCCCTTATAATTCACCCCTCCACTTT.

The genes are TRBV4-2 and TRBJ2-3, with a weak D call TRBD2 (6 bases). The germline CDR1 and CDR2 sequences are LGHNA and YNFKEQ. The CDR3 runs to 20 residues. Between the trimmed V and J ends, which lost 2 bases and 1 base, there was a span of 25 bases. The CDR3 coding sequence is TGTGCCAGCAGCCAAACCTCCGGTACCACGACTAGTGGGGGCACAGATACGCAGTATTTT. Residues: CASSQTSGTTTSGGTDTQYF.

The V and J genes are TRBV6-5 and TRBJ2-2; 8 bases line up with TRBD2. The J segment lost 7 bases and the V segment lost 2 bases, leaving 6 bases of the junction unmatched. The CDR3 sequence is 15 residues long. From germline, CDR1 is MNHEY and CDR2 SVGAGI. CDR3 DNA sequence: TGTGCCAGCAGTTACCGCGGGGGGAAAGGCGGGGAGCTGTTTTTT. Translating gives CASSYRGGKGGELFF.

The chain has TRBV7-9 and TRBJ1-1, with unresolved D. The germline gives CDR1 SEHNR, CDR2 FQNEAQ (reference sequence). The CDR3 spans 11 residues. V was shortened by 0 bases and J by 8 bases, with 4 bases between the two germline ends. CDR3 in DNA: TGTGCCAGCAGCTTAGCCCTAGAAGCTTTCTTT. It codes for CASSLALEAFF.

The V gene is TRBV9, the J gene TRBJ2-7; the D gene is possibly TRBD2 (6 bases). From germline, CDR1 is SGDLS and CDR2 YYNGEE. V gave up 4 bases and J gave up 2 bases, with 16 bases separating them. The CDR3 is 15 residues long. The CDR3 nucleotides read TGTGCCAGCAGCCCCGAGGGAGGTGGGACCTACGAGCAGTACTTC. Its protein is CASSPEGGGTYEQYF.

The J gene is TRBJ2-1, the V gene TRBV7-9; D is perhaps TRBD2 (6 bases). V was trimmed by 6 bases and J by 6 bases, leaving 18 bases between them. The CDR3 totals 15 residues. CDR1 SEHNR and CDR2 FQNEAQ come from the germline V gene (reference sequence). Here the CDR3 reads CASRLKGRRGNEQFF. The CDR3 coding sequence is TGTGCCAGCAGGCTCAAGGGGAGGAGGGGCAATGAGCAGTTCTTC.

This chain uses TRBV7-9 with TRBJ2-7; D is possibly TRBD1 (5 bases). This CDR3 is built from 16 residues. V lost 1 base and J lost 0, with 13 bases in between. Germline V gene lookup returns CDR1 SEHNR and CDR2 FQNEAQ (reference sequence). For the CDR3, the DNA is TGTGCCAGCAGCTTAGTCCAGGGCCCTCTCTCCTACGAGCAGTACTTC. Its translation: CASSLVQGPLSYEQYF. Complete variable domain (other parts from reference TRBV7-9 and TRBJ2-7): DTGVSQNPRHKITKRGQNVTFRCDPISEHNRLYWYRQTLGQGPEFLTYFQNEAQLEKSRLLSDRFSAERPKGSFSTLEIQRTEQGDSAMYLCASSLVQGPLSYEQYFGPGTRLTVT.

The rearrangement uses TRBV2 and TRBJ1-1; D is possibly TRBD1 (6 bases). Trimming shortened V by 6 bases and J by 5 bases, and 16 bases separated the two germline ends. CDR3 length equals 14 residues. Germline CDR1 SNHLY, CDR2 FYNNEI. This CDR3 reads CASRDSNLSTEAFF. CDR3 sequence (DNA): TGTGCCAGCAGGGACAGCAACCTGAGTACTGAAGCTTTCTTT.

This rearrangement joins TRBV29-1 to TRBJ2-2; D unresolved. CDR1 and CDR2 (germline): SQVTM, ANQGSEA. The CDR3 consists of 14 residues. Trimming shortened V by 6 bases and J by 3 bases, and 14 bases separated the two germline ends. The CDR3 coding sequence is TGCAGCGTCTCCCCCGGGTCTTACACCGGGGAGCTGTTTTTT. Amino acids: CSVSPGSYTGELFF.

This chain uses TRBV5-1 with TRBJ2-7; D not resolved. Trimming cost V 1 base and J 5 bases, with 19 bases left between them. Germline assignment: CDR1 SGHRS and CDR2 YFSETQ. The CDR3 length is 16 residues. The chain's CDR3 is CASSLLPNHDGDEQYF. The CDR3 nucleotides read TGCGCCAGCAGCTTGTTACCCAATCACGATGGAGACGAGCAGTACTTC.

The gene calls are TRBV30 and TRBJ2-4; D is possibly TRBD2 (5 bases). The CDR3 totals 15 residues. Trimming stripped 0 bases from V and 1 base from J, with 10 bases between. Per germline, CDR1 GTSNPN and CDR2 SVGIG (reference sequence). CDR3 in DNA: TGTGCCTGGAGTGTAGGGAGTATGGCCAAAAACATTCAGTACTTC. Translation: CAWSVGSMAKNIQYF.

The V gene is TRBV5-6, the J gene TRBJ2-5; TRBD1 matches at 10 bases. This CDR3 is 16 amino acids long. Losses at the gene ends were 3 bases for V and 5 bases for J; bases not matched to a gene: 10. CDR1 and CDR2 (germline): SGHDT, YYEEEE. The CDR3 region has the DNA TGTGCCAGCAGCTCGTCCGGGACAGGGGACCCCGAGACCCAGTACTTC. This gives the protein CASSSSGTGDPETQYF. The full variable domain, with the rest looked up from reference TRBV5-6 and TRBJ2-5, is DAGVTQSPTHLIKTRGQQVTLRCSPKSGHDTVSWYQQALGQGPQFIFQYYEEEERQRGNFPDRFSGHQFPNYSSELNVNALLLGDSALYLCASSSSGTGDPETQYFGPGTRLLVL.

CDR3: CASSPTAIGPSEKNSPLHF. DNA for the CDR3: TGTGCCAGCTCACCAACCGCAATAGGCCCGAGCGAGAAGAATTCACCCCTCCACTTT. The chain links TRBV18 to TRBJ1-6, with D unresolved. CDR1 KGHSH and CDR2 LQKENI come from the germline V gene. V lost 2 bases, J lost 7 bases, and 24 bases lay in between. CDR3 length: 19 residues.